This note documents a single T cell receptor (beta chain) sequence. No antigen is known for it. Using immunoSEQ multiplex PCR, the repertoire was profiled, and TCRdb retains in-frame clones only, with some absent. The data show some 44,000 clones, 70% to 90% seen once. The data belong to a study of OX40 agonist ivuxolimab in advanced cancers. Study context: Dosing consisted of intravenous ivuxolimab at 0.01 to 10 mg/kg every 2 weeks. From roughly 20 to 85 years was the age range, with a mean of about 56 years, and roughly 80% were male.

With 0 bases clipped from V and 5 bases from J, the junction kept 6 bases outside the gene matches. This CDR3 spans 16 amino acids. Germline values: CDR1 LGHNA, CDR2 YSLEER. Study conclusions and caveats: There were also nonresponders showing low normalized T-cell clonal expansion.

Sequencing was performed on CD4+ or CD8+ T cells sorted from blood, taken in a trial of the OX40 agonist ivuxolimab. The chain links TRBV4-3 to TRBJ1-4, with 7 bases aligning to TRBD1. The receptor was derived from an adult with an advanced solid tumor such as melanoma, head and neck, liver or kidney cancer. This CDR3 is CASSQETGRANEKLFF. The DNA of the CDR3 is TGCGCCAGCAGCCAAGAGACAGGGAGGGCAAATGAAAAACTGTTTTTT.